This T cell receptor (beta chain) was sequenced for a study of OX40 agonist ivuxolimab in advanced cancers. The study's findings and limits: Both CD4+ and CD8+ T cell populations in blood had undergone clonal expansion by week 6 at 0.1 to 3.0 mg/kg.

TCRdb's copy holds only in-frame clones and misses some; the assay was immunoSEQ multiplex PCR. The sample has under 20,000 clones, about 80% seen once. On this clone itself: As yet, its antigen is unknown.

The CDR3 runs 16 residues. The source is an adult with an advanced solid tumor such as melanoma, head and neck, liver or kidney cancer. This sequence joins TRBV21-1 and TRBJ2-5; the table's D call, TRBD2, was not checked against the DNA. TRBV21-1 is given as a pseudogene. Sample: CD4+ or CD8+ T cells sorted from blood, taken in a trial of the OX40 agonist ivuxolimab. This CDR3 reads CASSKGHLGGKETQYF. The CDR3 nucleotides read TGTGCCAGCAGCAAGGGCCACTTGGGAGGGAAAGAGACCCAGTACTTC.